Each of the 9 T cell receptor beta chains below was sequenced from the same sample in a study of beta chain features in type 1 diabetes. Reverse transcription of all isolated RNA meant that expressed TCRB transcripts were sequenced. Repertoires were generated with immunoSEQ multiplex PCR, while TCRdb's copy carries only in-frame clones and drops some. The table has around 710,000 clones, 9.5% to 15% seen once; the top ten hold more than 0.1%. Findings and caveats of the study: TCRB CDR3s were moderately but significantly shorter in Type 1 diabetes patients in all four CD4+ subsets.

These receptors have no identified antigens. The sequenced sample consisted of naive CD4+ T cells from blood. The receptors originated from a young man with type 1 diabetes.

CDR3 sequence (DNA): TGTGCCAGCAGAGACAGGAGGGATCAGCCCCAGCATTTT. Protein product: CASRDRRDQPQHF. This sequence joins TRBV6-6 and TRBJ1-5, with D possibly TRBD1 on 6 matching bases. Germline V CDR1 and CDR2: MNHNY, SVGAGI (reference sequence). Trimming removed 6 bases from V and 5 bases from J, with 11 bases in between. This CDR3 has 13 residues.

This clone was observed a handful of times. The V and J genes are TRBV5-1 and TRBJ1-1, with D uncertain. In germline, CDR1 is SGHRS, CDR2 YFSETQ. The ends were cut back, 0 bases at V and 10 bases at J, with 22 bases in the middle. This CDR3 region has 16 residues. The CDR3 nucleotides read TGCGCCAGCAGCTTGGCCGGTAGTGGATTCAGCCCGGGAGCTTTCTTT. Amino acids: CASSLAGSGFSPGAFF.

CDR3 region: CASSPNSGGNYGYTF. The CDR3 coding sequence is TGTGCCAGCAGCCCCAATTCCGGGGGGAACTATGGCTACACCTTC. V and J are TRBV11-3 and TRBJ1-2; possible D gene TRBD1, 5 bases. V shed 5 bases and J shed 2 bases, with 15 bases lying between them. CDR3 length: 15 residues. From germline, CDR1 is SGHNT and CDR2 YENEEA.

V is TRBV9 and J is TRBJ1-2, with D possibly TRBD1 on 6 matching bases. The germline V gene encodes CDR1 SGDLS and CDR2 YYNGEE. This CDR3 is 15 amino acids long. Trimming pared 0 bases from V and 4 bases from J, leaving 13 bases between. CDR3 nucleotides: TGTGCCAGCAGCGTAGAGGGGGGTTCAGCCTATGGCTACACCTTC. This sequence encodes CASSVEGGSAYGYTF.

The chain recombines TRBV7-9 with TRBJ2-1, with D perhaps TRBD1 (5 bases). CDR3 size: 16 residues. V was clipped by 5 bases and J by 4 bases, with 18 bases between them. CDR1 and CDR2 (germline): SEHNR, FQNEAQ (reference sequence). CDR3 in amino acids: CASSQEGALGYNEQFF. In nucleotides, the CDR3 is TGTGCCAGCAGCCAGGAAGGGGCATTGGGATACAATGAGCAGTTCTTC.

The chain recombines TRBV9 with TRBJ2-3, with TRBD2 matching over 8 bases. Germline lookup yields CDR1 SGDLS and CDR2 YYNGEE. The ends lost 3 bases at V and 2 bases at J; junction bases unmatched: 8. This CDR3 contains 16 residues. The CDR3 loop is CASSEPDSGATDTQYF. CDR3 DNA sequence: TGTGCCAGCAGCGAACCCGATAGCGGGGCCACAGATACGCAGTATTTT.

The CDR3 protein is CASSLLRTEKLFF. CDR3 in DNA: TGTGCCAGCAGCTTATTGCGGACTGAAAAACTGTTTTTT. V and J are TRBV13 and TRBJ1-4; D gene unclear. Trimming took off 2 bases at V and 7 bases at J, with 8 bases between the two ends. The CDR3 spans 13 residues. Germline V gene data show CDR1 as PRHDT and CDR2 as FYEKMQ (reference sequence).

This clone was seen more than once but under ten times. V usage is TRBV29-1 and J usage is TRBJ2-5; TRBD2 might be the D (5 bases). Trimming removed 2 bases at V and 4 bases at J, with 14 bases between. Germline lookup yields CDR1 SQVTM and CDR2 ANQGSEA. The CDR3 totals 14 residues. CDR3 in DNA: TGCAGCGTTGAATCGGACTGGGCCCCAGAGACCCAGTACTTC. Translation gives CSVESDWAPETQYF.

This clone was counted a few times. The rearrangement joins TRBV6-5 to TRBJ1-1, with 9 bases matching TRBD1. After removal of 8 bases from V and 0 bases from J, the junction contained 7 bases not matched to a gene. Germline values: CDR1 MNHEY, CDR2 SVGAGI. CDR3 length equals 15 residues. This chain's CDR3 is CASGDRAGLNTEAFF. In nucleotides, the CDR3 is TGTGCCAGCGGGGACAGGGCAGGGTTGAACACTGAAGCTTTCTTT.